Sequencing of this T cell receptor (beta chain) was carried out in a study of T-cell memory formation after mild COVID-19. A single record per CDR3 protein comes from TCRdb applying MiXCR to the 5' RACE reads. The sample records approximately 250,000 distinct CDR3 sequences, under 20% being singletons. Germline CDR1 reads MGHRA; CDR2 reads YSYEKL. The ends lost 4 bases at V and 5 bases at J; junction bases unmatched: 2. The CDR3 runs to 15 residues. This sequence was found in a man younger than 35 who had mild COVID-19 (a few samples of this study predate the infection). Cell type and time point are not known. This chain connects TRBV4-1 to TRBJ2-2; 12 nucleotides agree with TRBD2. Source material: PBMCs or a T cell subset sorted from them (not recorded which). The CDR3 bases are TGCGCCAGCAGCCTTGGGACTAGCGGGACCGGGGAGCTGTTTTTT. It codes for CASSLGTSGTGELFF.